The rows below give T cell receptor beta chains drawn from one sample of a study of T cell responses to AZD1222 COVID-19 vaccine. The repertoire was sequenced with immunoSEQ multiplex PCR; TCRdb's copy has only in-frame clones and lacks some. This table holds roughly 50,000 clones, 65% to 90% found once. The specimen comprised peripheral blood, sampled 28 days after the second AZD1222 dose. The receptor source for this set is an adult who received the AZD1222 COVID-19 vaccine. Each CDR3 is given with its conserved first and last residue. The D gene is left open where the match is weak. Rows may omit the clone size; those that give it use once, few, many or a size class.

TRBJ1-2	NA	TRBV12-3/TRBV12-4	12	NA	CASSQQNYGYTF	TGTGCCAGCAGCCAGCAAAACTATGGCTACACCTTC
TRBJ2-2	TRBD1	TRBV10-3	15	NA	CAIRGTGRNTGELFF	TGTGCCATCAGAGGGACAGGGAGGAACACCGGGGAGCTGTTTTTT
TRBJ1-1	NA	TRBV6-5	15	NA	CASRITQGRDTEAFF	TGTGCCAGCAGAATCACCCAGGGGCGGGACACTGAAGCTTTCTTT
TRBJ2-3	NA	TRBV5-4	15	NA	CASSPLLSGTDTQYF	TGTGCCAGCAGCCCACTACTGAGCGGCACAGATACGCAGTATTTT
TRBJ1-4	TRBD1	TRBV5-8	14	NA	CASRGRTGPEKLFF	TGTGCCAGCAGGGGACGGACAGGACCAGAAAAACTGTTTTTT
TRBJ1-4	NA	TRBV29-1	11	NA	CSVDRGEKLFF	TGCAGCGTTGATCGGGGGGAAAAACTGTTTTTT
TRBJ2-1	NA	TRBV21-1	15	NA	CASSKGVAPYNEQFF	TGTGCCAGCAGCAAAGGGGTAGCGCCCTACAATGAGCAGTTCTTC
TRBJ2-1	TRBD2	TRBV27	16	once	CASSSGTSGSDNEQFF	TGTGCCAGCAGTTCCGGGACTAGCGGGAGCGACAATGAGCAGTTCTTC
TRBJ2-7	NA	TRBV7-9	16	few	CASSLAPLAGGYEQYF	TGTGCCAGCAGCTTAGCCCCACTAGCCGGAGGCTACGAGCAGTACTTC
TRBJ1-2	TRBD1	TRBV6-1	14	few	CASSEGRDRAGYTF	TGTGCCAGCAGTGAAGGGAGGGACAGGGCTGGCTACACCTTC
TRBJ1-2	NA	TRBV4-2	13	NA	CASSQDLQEGYTF	TGTGCCAGCAGCCAGGACCTCCAGGAGGGCTACACCTTC
TRBJ2-1	TRBD2	TRBV11-3	16	NA	CASSLGASGSSNEQFF	TGTGCCAGCAGCTTAGGCGCTAGCGGGAGTAGCAATGAGCAGTTCTTC
TRBJ1-1	TRBD1	TRBV2	16	NA	CASSEGDRGLDTEAFF	TGTGCCAGCAGTGAAGGGGACAGGGGGCTGGACACTGAAGCTTTCTTT
TRBJ2-3	NA	TRBV10-3	14	NA	CAISTRSSTDTQYF	TGTGCCATCAGTACTAGGAGTAGCACAGATACGCAGTATTTT
TRBJ2-2	NA	TRBV18	14	few	CASSPSVDTGELFF	TGTGCCAGCTCACCAAGCGTGGACACCGGGGAGCTGTTTTTT
TRBJ2-3	TRBD1	TRBV6-5	15	NA	CASRPQRDSSDTQYF	TGTGCCAGCAGGCCCCAGAGGGACAGCTCAGATACGCAGTATTTT
TRBJ1-3	NA	TRBV19	16	NA	CASSIRLSSSGNTIYF	TGTGCCAGTAGTATCCGGCTATCGAGCTCTGGAAACACCATATATTTT
TRBJ2-3	TRBD2	TRBV3-1/TRBV3-2	18	NA	CASSQERTSGASTDTQYF	TGTGCCAGCAGCCAAGAAAGGACTAGCGGGGCTAGCACAGATACGCAGTATTTT
TRBJ2-3	TRBD2	TRBV19	15	NA	CASSSLAGVTDTQYF	TGTGCCAGTAGTTCCCTAGCGGGAGTCACAGATACGCAGTATTTT
TRBJ1-2	TRBD1	TRBV3-1/TRBV3-2	14	NA	CASSLEDRFNGYTF	TGTGCCAGCAGCCTCGAGGACAGGTTCAATGGCTACACCTTC
TRBJ1-5	NA	TRBV7-8	16	NA	CASSLAQGGGNQPQHF	TGTGCCAGCAGCTTAGCACAGGGAGGTGGCAATCAGCCCCAGCATTTT
TRBJ2-7	TRBD1	TRBV5-4	14	NA	CASSWQTTGAQQYF	TGTGCCAGCAGCTGGCAGACGACAGGGGCCCAGCAGTACTTC
TRBJ1-5	NA	TRBV6-5	12	NA	CASSSIGGVQHF	TGTGCCAGCAGTTCGATTGGGGGGGTGCAGCATTTT
TRBJ1-1	NA	TRBV28	14	NA	CASSLMGLNTEAFF	TGTGCCAGCAGTTTAATGGGGTTGAACACTGAAGCTTTCTTT
TRBJ1-1	NA	TRBV4-1	17	NA	CASSQDSVKQIETEAFF	TGCGCCAGCAGCCAAGATAGCGTAAAACAGATAGAGACTGAAGCTTTCTTT
TRBJ2-1	TRBD2	TRBV10-3	14	NA	CAIKEREALNEQFF	TGTGCCATCAAAGAGCGGGAGGCCCTCAATGAGCAGTTCTTC
TRBJ2-2	NA	TRBV18	12	NA	CASSPGAGELFF	TGTGCCAGCTCACCCGGAGCCGGGGAGCTGTTTTTT
TRBJ1-2	NA	TRBV28	12	NA	CASSLDNYGYTF	TGTGCCAGCAGTTTAGATAACTATGGCTACACCTTC
TRBJ1-6	TRBD1	TRBV2	14	NA	CASRVGGIDSPLHF	TGTGCCAGCAGGGTAGGGGGCATAGATTCACCCCTCCACTTT
TRBJ2-2	TRBD1	TRBV11-3	16	NA	CASSLIQGAGTGELFF	TGTGCCAGCAGCCTAATTCAGGGGGCCGGCACCGGGGAGCTGTTTTTT
TRBJ1-6	NA	TRBV27	14	once	CALRDGTGRPPLHF	TGTGCCTTAAGAGATGGAACAGGGCGTCCACCCCTCCACTTT
TRBJ2-7	NA	TRBV27	15	once	CASSSHSDGSYEQYF	TGTGCCAGCAGTTCCCACTCGGACGGATCCTACGAGCAGTACTTC
TRBJ2-7	TRBD1	TRBV6-5	13	NA	CASSRQGTWEQYF	TGTGCCAGCAGTAGACAGGGGACGTGGGAGCAGTACTTC
TRBJ1-2	NA	TRBV6-1	13	NA	CASSEDAGTGYTF	TGTGCCAGCAGTGAAGATGCGGGGACTGGCTACACCTTC
TRBJ2-7	TRBD1	TRBV10-3	13	NA	CAISGDSSYEQYF	TGTGCCATCAGTGGGGACAGTTCTTACGAGCAGTACTTC
TRBJ2-7	TRBD1	TRBV10-3	14	NA	CAIRRGTGGYEQYF	TGTGCCATCAGGAGGGGGACAGGTGGGTACGAGCAGTACTTC
TRBJ2-2	NA	TRBV5-1	20	NA	CASSLGSLAAWFANTGELFF	TGCGCCAGCAGCTTGGGTAGCTTAGCGGCTTGGTTCGCGAACACCGGGGAGCTGTTTTTT
TRBJ1-1	NA	TRBV28	13	NA	CASSFRGVTEAFF	TGTGCCAGCAGTTTCAGGGGAGTCACTGAAGCTTTCTTT
TRBJ2-1	NA	TRBV9	15	NA	CASSVAPSSYNEQFF	TGTGCCAGCAGCGTGGCTCCAAGCTCCTACAATGAGCAGTTCTTC
TRBJ2-1	NA	TRBV25-1	13	NA	CASSATDYNEQFF	TGTGCCAGCAGTGCGACGGACTACAATGAGCAGTTCTTC
TRBJ2-7	NA	TRBV27	13	NA	CASSFTQDLRQYF	TGTGCCAGCAGTTTTACACAGGACCTCCGGCAGTACTTC